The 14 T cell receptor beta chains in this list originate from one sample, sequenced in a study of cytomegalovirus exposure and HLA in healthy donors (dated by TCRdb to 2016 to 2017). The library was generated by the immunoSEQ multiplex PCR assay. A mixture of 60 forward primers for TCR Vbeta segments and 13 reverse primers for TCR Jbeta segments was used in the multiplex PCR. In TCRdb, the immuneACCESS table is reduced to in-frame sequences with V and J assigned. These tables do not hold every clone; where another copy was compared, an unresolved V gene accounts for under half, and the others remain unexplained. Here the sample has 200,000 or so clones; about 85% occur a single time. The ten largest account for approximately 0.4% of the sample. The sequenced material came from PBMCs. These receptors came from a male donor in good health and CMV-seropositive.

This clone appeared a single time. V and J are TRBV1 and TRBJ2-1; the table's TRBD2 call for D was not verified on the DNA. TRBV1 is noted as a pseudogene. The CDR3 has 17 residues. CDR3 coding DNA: TGCACCAGCAGCCAAGATCATACCGGGAGGGTTTACAATGAGCAGTTCTTC. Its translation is CTSSQDHTGRVYNEQFF.

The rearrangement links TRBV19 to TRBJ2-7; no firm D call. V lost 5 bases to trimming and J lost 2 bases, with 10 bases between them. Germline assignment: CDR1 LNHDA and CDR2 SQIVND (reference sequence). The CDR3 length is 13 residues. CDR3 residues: CASSPAGPYEQYF. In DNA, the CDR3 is TGTGCCAGTAGTCCGGCAGGCCCCTACGAGCAGTACTTC.

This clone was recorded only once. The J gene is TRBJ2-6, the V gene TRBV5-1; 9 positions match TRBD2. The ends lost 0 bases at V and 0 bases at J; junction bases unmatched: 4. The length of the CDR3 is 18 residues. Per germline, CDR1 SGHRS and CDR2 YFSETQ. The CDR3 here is CASSLGSGGLSGANVLTF. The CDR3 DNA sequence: TGCGCCAGCAGCTTGGGGAGCGGGGGGCTCTCTGGGGCCAACGTCCTGACTTTC.

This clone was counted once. The CDR3 nucleotides are TGTGCCAGCAGTTCCGGACAGGGGCCGGCCCCTGAAGCTTTCTTT. As protein: CASSSGQGPAPEAFF. The J gene is TRBJ1-1, the V gene TRBV27, with 9 bases fitting TRBD1. The V gene end was trimmed by 4 bases and the J gene end by 6 bases; junction bases not matched to a gene: 9. Germline CDR1 MNHEY, CDR2 SMNVEV (reference sequence). This CDR3 comprises 15 residues.

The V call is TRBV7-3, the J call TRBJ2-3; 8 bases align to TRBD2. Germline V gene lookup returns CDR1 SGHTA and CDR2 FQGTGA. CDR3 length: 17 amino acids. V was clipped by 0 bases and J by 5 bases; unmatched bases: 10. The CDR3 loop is CASSLTGFSGTRDTQYF. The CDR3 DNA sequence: TGTGCCAGCAGCTTAACCGGGTTTAGCGGGACTCGAGATACGCAGTATTTT. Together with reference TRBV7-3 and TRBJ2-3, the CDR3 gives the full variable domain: GAGVSQTPSNKVTEKGKYVELRCDPISGHTALYWYRQSLGQGPEFLIYFQGTGAADDSGLPNDRFFAVRPEGSVSTLKIQRTERGDSAVYLCASSLTGFSGTRDTQYFGPGTRLTVL.

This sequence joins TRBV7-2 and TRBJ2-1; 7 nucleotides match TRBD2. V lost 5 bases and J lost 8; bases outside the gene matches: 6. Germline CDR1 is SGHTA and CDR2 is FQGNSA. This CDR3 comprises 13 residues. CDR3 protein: CASSPKAGDEQFF. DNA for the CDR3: TGTGCCAGCAGCCCAAAGGCGGGGGATGAGCAGTTCTTC.

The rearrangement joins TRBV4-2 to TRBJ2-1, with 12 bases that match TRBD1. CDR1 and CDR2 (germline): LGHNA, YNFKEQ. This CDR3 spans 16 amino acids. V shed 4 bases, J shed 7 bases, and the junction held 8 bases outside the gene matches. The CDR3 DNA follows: TGTGCCAGCAGCCTCACCGGGACAGGGGGCAGAAATGAGCAGTTCTTC. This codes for CASSLTGTGGRNEQFF.

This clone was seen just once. The CDR3 DNA sequence: TGTGCCACAGCGGGACAGGGGATCGGCTATGGCTACACCTTC. This encodes CATAGQGIGYGYTF. This chain connects TRBV15 to TRBJ1-2; 10 positions match TRBD1. Per the germline V gene, CDR1 is LNHNV and CDR2 is YYDKDF (reference sequence). The CDR3 length is 14 residues. J lost 4 bases, V lost 9 bases, and 8 bases had no gene match.

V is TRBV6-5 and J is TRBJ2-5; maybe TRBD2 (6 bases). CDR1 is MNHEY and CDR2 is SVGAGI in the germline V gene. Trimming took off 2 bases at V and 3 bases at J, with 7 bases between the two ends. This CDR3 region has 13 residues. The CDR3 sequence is CASSYAGKETQYF. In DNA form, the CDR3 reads TGTGCCAGCAGTTACGCGGGGAAAGAGACCCAGTACTTC.

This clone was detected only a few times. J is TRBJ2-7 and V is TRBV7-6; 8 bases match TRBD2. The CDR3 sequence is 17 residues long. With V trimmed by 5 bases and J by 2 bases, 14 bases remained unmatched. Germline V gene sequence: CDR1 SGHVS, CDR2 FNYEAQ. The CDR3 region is CASSPRPSGGNAYEQYF. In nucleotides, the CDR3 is TGTGCCAGCAGCCCCAGGCCCTCGGGGGGGAACGCCTACGAGCAGTACTTC.

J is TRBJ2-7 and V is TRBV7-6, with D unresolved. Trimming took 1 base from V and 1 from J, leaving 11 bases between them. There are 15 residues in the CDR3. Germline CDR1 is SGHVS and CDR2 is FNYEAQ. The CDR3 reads CASSLVADGSYEQYF. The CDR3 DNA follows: TGTGCCAGCAGCTTAGTCGCCGACGGGTCCTACGAGCAGTACTTC.

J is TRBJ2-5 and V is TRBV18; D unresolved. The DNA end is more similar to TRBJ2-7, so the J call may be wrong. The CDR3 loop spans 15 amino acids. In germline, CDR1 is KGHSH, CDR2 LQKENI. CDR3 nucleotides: TGTGCCAGCTCACCTGTGGAGAGGAGCTCCTACGAGCAGTACTTC. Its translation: CASSPVERSSYEQYF.

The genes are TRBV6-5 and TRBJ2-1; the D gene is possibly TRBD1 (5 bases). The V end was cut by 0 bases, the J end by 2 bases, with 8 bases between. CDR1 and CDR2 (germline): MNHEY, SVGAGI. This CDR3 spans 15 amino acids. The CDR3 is CASSYSGVTYNEQFF. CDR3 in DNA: TGTGCCAGCAGTTACTCAGGGGTAACCTACAATGAGCAGTTCTTC.

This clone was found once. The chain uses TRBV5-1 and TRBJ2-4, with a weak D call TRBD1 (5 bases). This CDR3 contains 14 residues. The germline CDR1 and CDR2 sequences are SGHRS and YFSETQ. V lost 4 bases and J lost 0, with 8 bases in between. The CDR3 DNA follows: TGCGCCAGCAGCCCGACAGTAGCCAAAAACATTCAGTACTTC. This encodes CASSPTVAKNIQYF.